The 2 T cell receptor beta chains presented below share a single source sample, sequenced in a study of beta chain features in type 1 diabetes (dated by TCRdb to the late 2010s). Overall study outcomes, separate from this receptor: Type 1 diabetes patients showed a moderate but significant shortening of TCRB CDR3 length in all four CD4+ subsets.

No antigen is known for these receptors. Preparation of the library involved the immunoSEQ multiplex PCR assay. The High Capacity cDNA Reverse Transcription Kit was used to reverse transcribe all of the isolated RNA, meaning that expressed TCRB transcripts were what got sequenced. The table comes from immuneACCESS by way of TCRdb, which keeps in-frame sequences with V and J called. Part of the clones is missing from these tables; in studies checked, under half for an unresolved V gene and the rest for unknown reasons. This sample has over 150,000 clones in its table, and about a tenth of those were observed once. 0.4% to 0.55% of the sample goes to the ten largest clones. Source material: central memory CD4+ T cells from blood. The receptors derive from a man aged 25 to 40 with type 1 diabetes.

This clone was seen only a few times. V is TRBV2 and J is TRBJ2-1, with D perhaps matching TRBD2 (6 bases). Germline values: CDR1 SNHLY, CDR2 FYNNEI. Trimming stripped 6 bases from V and 3 bases from J, with 12 bases between. The CDR3 contains 14 residues. The CDR3 region has the DNA TGTGCCAGCAGGGGCGGGACTGGCTACAATGAGCAGTTCTTC. It codes for CASRGGTGYNEQFF. Supplemented by reference TRBV2 and TRBJ2-1, the full variable domain reads EPEVTQTPSHQVTQMGQEVILRCVPISNHLYFYWYRQILGQKVEFLVSFYNNEISEKSEIFDDQFSVERPDGSNFTLKIRSTKLEDSAMYFCASRGGTGYNEQFFGPGTRLTVL.

This chain uses TRBV5-1 with TRBJ1-5; D is possibly TRBD1 (6 bases). Deletions cut 1 base from V and 2 bases from J, with 7 bases between. Germline CDR1 SGHRS, CDR2 YFSETQ. The length of the CDR3 is 14 residues. The CDR3 DNA sequence: TGCGCCAGCAGCTTGACAGGGCGCAATCAGCCCCAGCATTTT. Amino acids: CASSLTGRNQPQHF.